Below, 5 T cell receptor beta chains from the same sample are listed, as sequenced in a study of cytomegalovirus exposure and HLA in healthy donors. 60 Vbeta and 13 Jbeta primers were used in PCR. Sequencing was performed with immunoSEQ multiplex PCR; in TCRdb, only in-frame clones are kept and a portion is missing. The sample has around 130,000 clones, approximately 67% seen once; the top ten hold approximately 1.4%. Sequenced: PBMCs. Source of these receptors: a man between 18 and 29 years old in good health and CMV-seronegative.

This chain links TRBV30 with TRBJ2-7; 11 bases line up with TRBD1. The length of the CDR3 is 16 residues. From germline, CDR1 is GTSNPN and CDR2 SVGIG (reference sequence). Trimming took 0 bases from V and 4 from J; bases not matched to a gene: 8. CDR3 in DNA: TGTGCCTGGAGTGTACTTTTCCGGGACAGGGGGTACGAGCAGTACTTC. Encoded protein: CAWSVLFRDRGYEQYF.

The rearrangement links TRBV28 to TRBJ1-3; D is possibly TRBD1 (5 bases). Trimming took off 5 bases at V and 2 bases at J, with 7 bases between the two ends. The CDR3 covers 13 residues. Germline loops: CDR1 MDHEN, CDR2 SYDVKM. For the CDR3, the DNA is TGTGCCAGCAGTCCAGGGCCTGGAAACACCATATATTTT. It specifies CASSPGPGNTIYF.

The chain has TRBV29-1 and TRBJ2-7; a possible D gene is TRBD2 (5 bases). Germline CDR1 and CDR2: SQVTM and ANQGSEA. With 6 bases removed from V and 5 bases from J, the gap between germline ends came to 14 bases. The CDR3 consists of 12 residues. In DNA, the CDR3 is TGCAGCGTCTCCGGGAAGATAGACGAGCAGTACTTC. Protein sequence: CSVSGKIDEQYF.

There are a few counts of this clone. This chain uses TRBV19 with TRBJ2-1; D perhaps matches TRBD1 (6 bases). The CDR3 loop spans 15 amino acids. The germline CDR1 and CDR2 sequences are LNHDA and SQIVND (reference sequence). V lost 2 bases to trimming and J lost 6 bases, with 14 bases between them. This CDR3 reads CASSISHRVSNEQFF. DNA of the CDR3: TGTGCCAGTAGTATATCTCACAGGGTGAGCAATGAGCAGTTCTTC.

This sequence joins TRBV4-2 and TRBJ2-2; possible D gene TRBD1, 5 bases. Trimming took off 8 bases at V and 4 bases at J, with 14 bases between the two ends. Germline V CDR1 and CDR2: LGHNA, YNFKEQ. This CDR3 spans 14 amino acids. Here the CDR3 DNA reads TGTGCCAGCGGCAGGGTTGTTGCCACCGGGGAGCTGTTTTTT. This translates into CASGRVVATGELFF.